Following are 3 T cell receptor beta chains from one sample sequenced in a study of blood T cells in healthy people across ages. A J-beta primer mix and a sample-barcoded 5' primer were used in a second PCR of about 7 to 12 cycles. In TCRdb, the 5' RACE reads were re-called with MiXCR into one record per CDR3 protein. Here the sample spans about 560,000 distinct CDR3 sequences, about 27% being singletons. These data also formed part of another study, on T cells of mothers and their children.

The specimen was blood. The receptor set was obtained from a boy under 10 years old in good health.

V and J are TRBV20-1 and TRBJ2-7; 11 nucleotides agree with TRBD2. J gave up 4 bases and V 0 bases, and 5 bases lay outside the gene matches. This CDR3 spans 15 amino acids. Germline-derived CDR1 and CDR2 are DFQATT and SNEGSKA (reference sequence). The CDR3 is CSARDPTSGRYEQYF. CDR3 in DNA: TGCAGTGCTAGAGATCCCACTAGCGGGAGATACGAGCAGTACTTC.

The genes are TRBV12-3 or TRBV12-4 and TRBJ1-2; the match to TRBD1 covers 11 bases. J gave up 8 bases and V 5 bases, and 7 bases lay outside the gene matches. This CDR3 is built from 14 residues. The chain's CDR3 is CASSPLDRGQGYTF. As DNA, the CDR3 is TGTGCCAGCAGTCCTCTGGACAGGGGGCAGGGCTACACCTTC.

This clonotype turned up a few times. This chain uses TRBV12-3 or TRBV12-4 with TRBJ2-2, with a tentative D call TRBD1 (5 bases). Trimming took off 5 bases at V and 4 bases at J, with 14 bases between the two ends. The CDR3 loop spans 15 amino acids. The DNA of the CDR3 is TGTGCCAGCAGTCTGCAATTCAGGGTCACCGGGGAGCTGTTTTTT. Protein: CASSLQFRVTGELFF.